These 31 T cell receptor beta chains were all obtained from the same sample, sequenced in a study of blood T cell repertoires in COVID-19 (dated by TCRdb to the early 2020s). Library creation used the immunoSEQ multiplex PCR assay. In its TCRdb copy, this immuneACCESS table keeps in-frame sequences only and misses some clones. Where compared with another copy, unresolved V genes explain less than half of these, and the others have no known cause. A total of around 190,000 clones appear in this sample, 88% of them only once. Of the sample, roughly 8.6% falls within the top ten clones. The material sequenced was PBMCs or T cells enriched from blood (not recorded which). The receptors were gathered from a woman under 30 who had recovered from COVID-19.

The CDR3 sequence: CASSQFPPSGRPDTDTQYF. As DNA, the CDR3 is TGCGCCAGCAGTCAATTTCCCCCTAGCGGGAGACCTGACACAGATACGCAGTATTTT. This chain links TRBV23-1 with TRBJ2-3, with 10 nucleotides matching TRBD2. TRBV23-1 is known as an ORF, though its function is uncertain. There are 19 residues in the CDR3. V was pared by 1 base and J by 2 bases, with 12 bases of the junction left unmatched.

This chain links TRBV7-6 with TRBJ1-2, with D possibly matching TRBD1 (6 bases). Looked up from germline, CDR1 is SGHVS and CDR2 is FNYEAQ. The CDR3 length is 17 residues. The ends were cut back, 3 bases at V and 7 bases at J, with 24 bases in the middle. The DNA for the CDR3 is TGTGCCAGCAGCTTGTACCTAAAGGGGGAGGGCTCCTTTGGCTACACCTTC. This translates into CASSLYLKGEGSFGYTF.

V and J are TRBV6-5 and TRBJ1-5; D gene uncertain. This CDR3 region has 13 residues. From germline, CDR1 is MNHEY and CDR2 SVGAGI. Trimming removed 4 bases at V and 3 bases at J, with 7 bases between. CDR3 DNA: TGTGCCAGCAGTTGGGGAGTCAATCAGCCCCAGCATTTT. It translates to CASSWGVNQPQHF.

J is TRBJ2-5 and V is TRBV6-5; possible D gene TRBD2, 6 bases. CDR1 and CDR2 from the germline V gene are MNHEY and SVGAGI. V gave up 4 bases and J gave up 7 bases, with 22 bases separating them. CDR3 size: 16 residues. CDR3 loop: CASSSPGVSGGGTQYF. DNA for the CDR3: TGTGCCAGCAGTTCCCCGGGAGTAAGCGGTGGCGGGACCCAGTACTTC.

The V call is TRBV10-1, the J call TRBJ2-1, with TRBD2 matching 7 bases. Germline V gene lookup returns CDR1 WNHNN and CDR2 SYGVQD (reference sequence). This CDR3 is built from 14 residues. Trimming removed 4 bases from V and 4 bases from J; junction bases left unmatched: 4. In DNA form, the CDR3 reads TGCGCCAGCAGTGCGAGCGGGGCTTACAATGAGCAGTTCTTC. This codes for CASSASGAYNEQFF.

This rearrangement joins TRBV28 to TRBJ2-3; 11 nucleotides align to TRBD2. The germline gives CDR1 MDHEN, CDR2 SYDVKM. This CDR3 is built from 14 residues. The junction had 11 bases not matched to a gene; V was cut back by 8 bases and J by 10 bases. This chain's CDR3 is CASGLLAGALAQYF. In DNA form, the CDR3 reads TGTGCCAGCGGGCTACTAGCGGGGGCCTTAGCGCAGTATTTT.

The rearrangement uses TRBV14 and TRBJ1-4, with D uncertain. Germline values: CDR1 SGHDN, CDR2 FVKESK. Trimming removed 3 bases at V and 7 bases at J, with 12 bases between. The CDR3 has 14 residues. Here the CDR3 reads CASSQASSGEKLFF. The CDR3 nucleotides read TGTGCCAGCAGCCAGGCCTCTTCGGGTGAAAAACTGTTTTTT.

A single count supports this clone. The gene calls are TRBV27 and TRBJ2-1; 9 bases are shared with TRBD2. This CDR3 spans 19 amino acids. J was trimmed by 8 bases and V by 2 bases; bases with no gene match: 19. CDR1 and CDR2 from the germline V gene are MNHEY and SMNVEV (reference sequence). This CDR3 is CASSLNSWVRGLARDEQFF. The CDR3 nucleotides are TGTGCCAGCAGTTTAAACTCTTGGGTTCGAGGACTAGCGAGGGATGAGCAGTTCTTC.

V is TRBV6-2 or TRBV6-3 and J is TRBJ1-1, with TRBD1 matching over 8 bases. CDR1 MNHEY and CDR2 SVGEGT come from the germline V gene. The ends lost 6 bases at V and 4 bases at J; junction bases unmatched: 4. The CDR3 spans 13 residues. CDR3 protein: CASSLQGGTEAFF. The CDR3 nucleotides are TGTGCCAGCAGCCTACAGGGGGGCACTGAAGCTTTCTTT.

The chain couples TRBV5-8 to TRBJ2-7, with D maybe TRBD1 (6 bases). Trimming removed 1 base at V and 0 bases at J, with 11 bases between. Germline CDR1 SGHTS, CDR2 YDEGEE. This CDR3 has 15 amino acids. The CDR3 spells CASSLMQGNSYEQYF. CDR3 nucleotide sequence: TGTGCCAGCAGCTTGATGCAGGGGAACTCCTACGAGCAGTACTTC.

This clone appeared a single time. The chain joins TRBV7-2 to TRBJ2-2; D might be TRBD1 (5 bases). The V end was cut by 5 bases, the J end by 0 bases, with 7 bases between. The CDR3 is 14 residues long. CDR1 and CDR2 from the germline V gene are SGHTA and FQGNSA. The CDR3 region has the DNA TGTGCCAGCAGCCCACAGGCGAACACCGGGGAGCTGTTTTTT. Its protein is CASSPQANTGELFF.

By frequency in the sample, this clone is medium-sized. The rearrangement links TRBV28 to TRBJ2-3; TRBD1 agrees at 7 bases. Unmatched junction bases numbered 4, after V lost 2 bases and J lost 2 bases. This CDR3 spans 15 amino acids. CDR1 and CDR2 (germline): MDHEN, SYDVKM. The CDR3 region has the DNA TGTGCCAGCAGTTTAGGGCAGGGGGACACAGATACGCAGTATTTT. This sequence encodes CASSLGQGDTDTQYF.

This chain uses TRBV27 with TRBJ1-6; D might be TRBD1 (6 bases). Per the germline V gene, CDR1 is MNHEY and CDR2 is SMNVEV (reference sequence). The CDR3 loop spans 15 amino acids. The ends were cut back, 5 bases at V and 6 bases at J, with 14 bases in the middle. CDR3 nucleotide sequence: TGTGCCAGCAGTAACAGGGAGAGCCCTAATTCACCCCTCCACTTT. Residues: CASSNRESPNSPLHF.

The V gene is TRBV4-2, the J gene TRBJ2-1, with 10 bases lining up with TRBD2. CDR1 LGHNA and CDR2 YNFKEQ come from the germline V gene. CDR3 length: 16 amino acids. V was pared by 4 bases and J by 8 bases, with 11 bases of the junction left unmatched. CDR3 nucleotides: TGTGCCAGCAGCCGAGAGCTAGCGGGAGTTCTGGATGAGCAGTTCTTC. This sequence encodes CASSRELAGVLDEQFF.

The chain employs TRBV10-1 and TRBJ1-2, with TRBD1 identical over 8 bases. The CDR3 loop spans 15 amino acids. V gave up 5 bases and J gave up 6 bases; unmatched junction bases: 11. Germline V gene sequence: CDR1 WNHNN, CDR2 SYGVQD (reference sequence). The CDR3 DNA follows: TGCGCCAGCAGTCATGACAGGGGCTTTGCGGATGGCTACACCTTC. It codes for CASSHDRGFADGYTF.

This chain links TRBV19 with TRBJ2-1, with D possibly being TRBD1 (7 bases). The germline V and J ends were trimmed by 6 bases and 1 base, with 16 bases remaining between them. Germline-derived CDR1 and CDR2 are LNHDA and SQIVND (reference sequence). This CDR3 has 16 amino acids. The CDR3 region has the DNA TGTGCCAGTAGCGGGGGACAGCCACCTTCCTACAATGAGCAGTTCTTC. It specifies CASSGGQPPSYNEQFF.

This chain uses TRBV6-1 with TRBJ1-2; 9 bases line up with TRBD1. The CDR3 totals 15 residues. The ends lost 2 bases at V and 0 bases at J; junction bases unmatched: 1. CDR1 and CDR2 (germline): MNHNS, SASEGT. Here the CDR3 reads CASSERDRANYGYTF. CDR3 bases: TGTGCCAGCAGTGAACGGGACAGGGCTAACTATGGCTACACCTTC.

CDR3 DNA: TGCGCCAGCAGCCAAGGGAGGGTCAATGAGCAGTTCTTC. This codes for CASSQGRVNEQFF. The J gene is TRBJ2-1, the V gene TRBV5-1; 7 positions match TRBD2. The CDR3 spans 13 residues. Germline V gene sequence: CDR1 SGHRS, CDR2 YFSETQ. V lost 4 bases, J lost 6 bases, and 4 bases stayed unmatched.

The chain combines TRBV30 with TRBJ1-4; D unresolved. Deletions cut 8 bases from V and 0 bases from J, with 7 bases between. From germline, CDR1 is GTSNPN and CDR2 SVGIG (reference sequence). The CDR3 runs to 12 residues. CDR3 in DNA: TGTGCCGAGGAATCAACTAATGAAAAACTGTTTTTT. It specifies CAEESTNEKLFF.

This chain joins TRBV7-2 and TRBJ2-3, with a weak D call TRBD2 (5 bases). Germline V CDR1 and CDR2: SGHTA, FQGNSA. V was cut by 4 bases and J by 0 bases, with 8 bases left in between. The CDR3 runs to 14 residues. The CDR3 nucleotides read TGTGCCAGCAGCTCCCGGACTAGCACAGATACGCAGTATTTT. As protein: CASSSRTSTDTQYF.

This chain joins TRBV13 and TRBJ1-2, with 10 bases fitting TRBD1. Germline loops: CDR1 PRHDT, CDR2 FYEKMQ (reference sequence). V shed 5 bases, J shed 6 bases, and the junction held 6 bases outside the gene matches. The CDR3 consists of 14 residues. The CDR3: CASSTRDRGNGYTF. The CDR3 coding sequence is TGTGCCAGCAGCACGCGGGACAGGGGAAATGGCTACACCTTC.

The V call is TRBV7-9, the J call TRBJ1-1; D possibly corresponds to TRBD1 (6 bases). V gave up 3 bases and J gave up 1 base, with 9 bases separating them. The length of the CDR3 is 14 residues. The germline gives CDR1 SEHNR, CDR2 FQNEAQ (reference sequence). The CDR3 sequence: CASSFTGKNTEAFF. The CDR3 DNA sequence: TGTGCCAGCAGCTTTACAGGGAAGAACACTGAAGCTTTCTTT. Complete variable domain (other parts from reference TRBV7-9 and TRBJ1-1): DTGVSQNPRHKITKRGQNVTFRCDPISEHNRLYWYRQTLGQGPEFLTYFQNEAQLEKSRLLSDRFSAERPKGSFSTLEIQRTEQGDSAMYLCASSFTGKNTEAFFGQGTRLTVV.

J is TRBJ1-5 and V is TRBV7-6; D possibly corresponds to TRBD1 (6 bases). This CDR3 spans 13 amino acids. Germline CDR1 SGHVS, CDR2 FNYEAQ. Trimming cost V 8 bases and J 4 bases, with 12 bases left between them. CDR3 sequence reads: CASAGTQNQPQHF. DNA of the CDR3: TGTGCCAGCGCCGGGACACAGAATCAGCCCCAGCATTTT.

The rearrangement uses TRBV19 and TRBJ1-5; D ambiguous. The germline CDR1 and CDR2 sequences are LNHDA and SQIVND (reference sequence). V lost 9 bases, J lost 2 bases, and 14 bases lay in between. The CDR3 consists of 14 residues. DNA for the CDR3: TGTGCCAGCAAGCCCCTCTTTGGCAATCAGCCCCAGCATTTT. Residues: CASKPLFGNQPQHF.

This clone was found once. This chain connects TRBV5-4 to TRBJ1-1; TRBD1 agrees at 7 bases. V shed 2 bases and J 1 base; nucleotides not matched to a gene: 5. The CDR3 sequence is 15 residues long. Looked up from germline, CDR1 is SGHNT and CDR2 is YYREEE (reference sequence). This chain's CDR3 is CASSFGPGGNTEAFF. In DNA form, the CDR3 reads TGTGCCAGCAGCTTTGGGCCAGGGGGGAACACTGAAGCTTTCTTT.

This chain's CDR3 is CAISRGGDNTEAFF. The CDR3 DNA sequence: TGTGCCATCAGTAGGGGCGGCGACAACACTGAAGCTTTCTTT. The chain uses TRBV10-3 and TRBJ1-1, with D tentatively TRBD1 (5 bases). The V end lost 5 bases, the J end lost 2 bases, and 12 bases lay between the germline ends. The CDR3 contains 14 residues. Germline values: CDR1 ENHRY, CDR2 SYGVKD.

CDR3 in DNA: TGTGCCAGCAGCAAAGGGGGCTGGGATTCACCCCTCCACTTT. Translated, it gives CASSKGGWDSPLHF. This rearrangement joins TRBV21-1 to TRBJ1-6; the table's D call of TRBD1 was not tested on the DNA. TRBV21-1 is a pseudogene segment. The CDR3 sequence is 14 residues long.

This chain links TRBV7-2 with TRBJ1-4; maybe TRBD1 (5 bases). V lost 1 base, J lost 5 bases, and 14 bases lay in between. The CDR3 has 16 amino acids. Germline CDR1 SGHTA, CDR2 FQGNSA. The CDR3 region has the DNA TGTGCCAGCAGCTTAGAAGATGCAGGGCAGAATGAAAAACTGTTTTTT. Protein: CASSLEDAGQNEKLFF.

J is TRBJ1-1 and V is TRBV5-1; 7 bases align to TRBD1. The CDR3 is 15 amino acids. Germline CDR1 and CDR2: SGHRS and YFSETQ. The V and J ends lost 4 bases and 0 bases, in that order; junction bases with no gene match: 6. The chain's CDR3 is CASSLEGTVNTEAFF. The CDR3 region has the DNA TGCGCCAGCAGCCTCGAGGGGACAGTGAACACTGAAGCTTTCTTT.

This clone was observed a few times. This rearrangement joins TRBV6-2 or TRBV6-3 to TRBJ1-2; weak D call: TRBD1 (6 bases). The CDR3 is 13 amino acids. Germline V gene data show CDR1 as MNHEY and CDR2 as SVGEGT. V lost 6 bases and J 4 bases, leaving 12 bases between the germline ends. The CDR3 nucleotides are TGTGCCAGCAGCGAGGGGGAAGTCTATGGCTACACCTTC. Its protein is CASSEGEVYGYTF.

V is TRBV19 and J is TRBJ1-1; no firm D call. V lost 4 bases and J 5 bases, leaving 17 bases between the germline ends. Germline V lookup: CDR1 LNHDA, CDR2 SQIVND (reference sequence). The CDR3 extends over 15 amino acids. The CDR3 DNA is TGTGCCAGTAGTAATGGCAATCGGGGTTTGACTGAAGCTTTCTTT. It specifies CASSNGNRGLTEAFF.